This paragraph reports one T cell receptor (beta chain). Its cognate antigen is unknown. CDR3 length: 15 residues. Trimming cost V 3 bases and J 5 bases; bases outside gene matches: 12. CDR1 and CDR2 from the germline V gene are DFQATT and SNEGSKA (reference sequence). These data are taken from a study of CD8 T cells in Susac syndrome. Study findings and constraints: None of the CD4+ T cell repertoires in Susac syndrome showed clonal expansion.

It was with random hexamers that roughly 0.45 to 1 ug RNA was reverse transcribed. One entry per CDR3 protein, called by TCRdb with MiXCR from the immunoSEQ multiplex PCR reads. The sample includes roughly 220,000 distinct CDR3 sequences, approximately 94% of them seen just once. TCR beta from blood CD8+ and CD4+ T cells was sequenced. Each Susac syndrome patient had definite or probable disease by recently defined criteria. This sequence was found in a human donor with Susac syndrome. This chain links TRBV20-1 with TRBJ1-2; 7 bases are shared with TRBD1. Sequenced material: CD4+ T cells from PBMCs. The CDR3 bases are TGCAGTGCTAGGGCGACAGGGACTCTGTGGTATGGCTACACCTTC. Translating gives CSARATGTLWYGYTF.